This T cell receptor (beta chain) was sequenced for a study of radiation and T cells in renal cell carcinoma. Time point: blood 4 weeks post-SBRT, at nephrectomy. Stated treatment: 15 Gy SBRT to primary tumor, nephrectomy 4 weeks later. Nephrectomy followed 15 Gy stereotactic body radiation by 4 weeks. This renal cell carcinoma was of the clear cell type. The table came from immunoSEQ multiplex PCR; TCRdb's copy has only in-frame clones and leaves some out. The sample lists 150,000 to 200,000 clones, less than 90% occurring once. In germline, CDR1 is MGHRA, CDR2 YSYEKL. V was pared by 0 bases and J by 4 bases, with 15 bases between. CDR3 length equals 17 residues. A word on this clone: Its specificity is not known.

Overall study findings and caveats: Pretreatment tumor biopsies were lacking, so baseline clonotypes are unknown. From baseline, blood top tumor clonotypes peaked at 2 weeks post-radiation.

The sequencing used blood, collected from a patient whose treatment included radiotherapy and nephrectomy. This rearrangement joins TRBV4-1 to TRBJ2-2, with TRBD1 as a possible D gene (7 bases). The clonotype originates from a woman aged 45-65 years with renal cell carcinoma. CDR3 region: CASSQEVSRGATGELFF. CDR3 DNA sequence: TGCGCCAGCAGCCAAGAGGTATCCAGGGGGGCCACCGGGGAGCTGTTTTTT.